The clone carrying this TCR beta chain is categorized as medium-sized. This specimen belongs to a study of chemoradiotherapy in HPV16-positive cancers. V lost 1 base and J 8 bases, leaving 11 bases between the germline ends. Per germline, CDR1 MNHNS and CDR2 SASEGT. There are 14 residues in the CDR3. Assay used: immunoSEQ multiplex PCR; TCRdb lists only in-frame clones, some missing. The table includes about 12,000 clones, 60% to 85% detected once. The chain combines TRBV6-1 with TRBJ2-2, with D unresolved. Sample acquisition took place from a patient who underwent chemoradiotherapy. This clonotype originated in a human donor with HPV-associated anogenital cancer. The CDR3 reads CASSEDYSIGELFF. As DNA, the CDR3 is TGTGCCAGCAGTGAAGACTACTCCATTGGGGAGCTGTTTTTT.